The present TCR beta chain was sequenced within a study of OX40 agonist ivuxolimab in advanced cancers. Using immunoSEQ multiplex PCR, the repertoire was profiled, and TCRdb retains in-frame clones only, with some absent. This table has over 45,000 clones, 80% to 85% appearing once. A single count supports this clone. The CDR3 totals 16 residues. Per the germline V gene, CDR1 is MDHEN and CDR2 is SYDVKM. V was shortened by 5 bases and J by 1 base, with 15 bases between the two germline ends. If patients had autoimmune disease history or systemic immunosuppression, they were excluded. The chain recombines TRBV28 with TRBJ2-4; tentative D call: TRBD1 (6 bases). Specimen: CD4+ or CD8+ T cells sorted from blood, collected in a trial of the OX40 agonist ivuxolimab. The receptor was isolated from an adult with an advanced solid tumor such as melanoma, head and neck, liver or kidney cancer. As DNA, the CDR3 is TGTGCCAGCAGTCTGACAGGCCCTATGGCCAAAAACATTCAGTACTTC. It encodes CASSLTGPMAKNIQYF.